A single sample gave rise to the 32 T cell receptor beta chains below, sequenced in a study of T cells expressing NK-cell markers. TCRdb re-called the 5' RACE reads; every CDR3 protein appears as one record, without DNA. In all, the sample yields over 100,000 distinct CDR3 sequences. The sample comprised blood T cells: a sorted CD56 or NKG2C T cell subset, CD4+ or CD8+ T cells, or bulk PBMC T cells (not recorded which). Receptors were obtained from a woman aged 18 to 75 in good health.

The V gene is TRBV11-2, the J gene TRBJ2-1; TCRdb picks TRBD2, but there is no DNA to check that call. Germline CDR1 is SGHAT and CDR2 is FQNNGV. The CDR3 extends over 13 amino acids. CDR3 region: CASSPRLVPEQFF.

This chain links TRBV27 with TRBJ2-5; TCRdb proposes TRBD1, but this gene call is untestable without DNA. Germline assignment: CDR1 MNHEY and CDR2 SMNVEV (reference sequence). This CDR3 contains 14 residues. CDR3 in amino acids: CASSSPGTQETQYF.

The chain recombines TRBV6-5 with TRBJ2-1; TCRdb designates TRBD2, a call that cannot be tested without DNA. CDR3 size: 16 residues. Per the germline V gene, CDR1 is MNHEY and CDR2 is SVGAGI. The CDR3 sequence is CASSYSVGLAGVEQFF.

J is TRBJ1-4 and V is TRBV27; the D gene TCRdb calls, TRBD1, cannot be checked with no DNA. CDR3 size: 16 residues. From germline, CDR1 is MNHEY and CDR2 SMNVEV (reference sequence). This CDR3 reads CASSPPGRGGLEKLFF.

This chain connects TRBV10-3 to TRBJ1-5; the TCRdb call, TRBD1, lacks DNA for checking. This CDR3 has 17 residues. Germline lookup yields CDR1 ENHRY and CDR2 SYGVKD. This CDR3 is CAISESGALDSNQPQHF.

V usage is TRBV29-1 and J usage is TRBJ2-1; TCRdb's D call of TRBD2 is untestable without DNA. The germline V gene encodes CDR1 SQVTM and CDR2 ANQGSEA. This CDR3 contains 17 residues. The CDR3 region is CSVDARRSGRLRNEQFF.

This CDR3 is CASTRSEVANVLTF. The chain has TRBV7-9 and TRBJ2-6. Germline CDR1 and CDR2: SEHNR and FQNEAQ (reference sequence). The CDR3 is made up of 14 amino acids.

The chain couples TRBV12-3 or TRBV12-4 to TRBJ1-5; TCRdb lists TRBD1, though no DNA is available to test this call. The CDR3 loop spans 13 amino acids. CDR3 in amino acids: CASNPDGNQPQHF.

The chain uses TRBV7-9 and TRBJ1-1. The CDR3 contains 13 residues. The germline gives CDR1 SEHNR, CDR2 FQNEAQ (reference sequence). This CDR3 reads CASGGWQNTEAFF.

The chain recombines TRBV29-1 with TRBJ2-1; TCRdb's D call of TRBD1 is untestable without DNA. CDR1 is SQVTM and CDR2 is ANQGSEA in the germline V gene. This CDR3 region has 12 residues. The CDR3 reads CSVRTVYNEQFF.

The chain recombines TRBV4-3 with TRBJ2-7; the D gene TCRdb calls, TRBD1, cannot be checked with no DNA. CDR1 is LGHNA and CDR2 is YSLEER in the germline V gene. This CDR3 spans 15 amino acids. The CDR3 sequence is CASSQEGRGGYEQYF.

The chain has TRBV12-3 or TRBV12-4 and TRBJ1-5. This CDR3 contains 14 residues. The CDR3 spells CASSLWGINQPQHF.

The chain uses TRBV11-2 and TRBJ1-1; checking the TCRdb D call of TRBD1 is not possible without DNA. This CDR3 has 14 residues. Germline-derived CDR1 and CDR2 are SGHAT and FQNNGV. This chain's CDR3 is CASSWTVLNTEAFF.

The rearrangement links TRBV11-2 to TRBJ1-1. The CDR3 is made up of 13 amino acids. Germline V gene lookup returns CDR1 SGHAT and CDR2 FQNNGV. CDR3 amino acids: CASSLEGDTEAFF.

The chain carries TRBV11-2 and TRBJ1-2; there is no DNA to check the TCRdb D call of TRBD1. CDR1 is SGHAT, CDR2 FQNNGV, per germline. The CDR3 is 13 amino acids. This CDR3 reads CASSIGSGSGYTF.

The CDR3: CSASLVAAHSTEQFF. The V call is TRBV20-1, the J call TRBJ2-1; TCRdb calls TRBD2, which cannot be checked without DNA. Germline V CDR1 and CDR2: DFQATT, SNEGSKA (reference sequence). The CDR3 extends over 15 amino acids.

The chain links TRBV11-1 to TRBJ1-5; the D call from TCRdb, TRBD1, cannot be confirmed without DNA. This CDR3 spans 18 amino acids. CDR1 and CDR2 from the germline V gene are SGHAT and FQDESV (reference sequence). The CDR3 region is CASSPLSGLSEGAQPQHF. Based on the CDR3 plus reference TRBV11-1 and TRBJ1-5, the full variable domain is EAEVAQSPRYKITEKSQAVAFWCDPISGHATLYWYRQILGQGPELLVQFQDESVVDDSQLPKDRFSAERLKGVDSTLKIQPAELGDSAMYLCASSPLSGLSEGAQPQHFGDGTRLSIL.

The genes are TRBV6-5 and TRBJ1-2. This CDR3 comprises 15 residues. Germline V gene data show CDR1 as MNHEY and CDR2 as SVGAGI. The CDR3 sequence is CASSFSQDGNYGYTF.

The rearrangement links TRBV7-9 to TRBJ2-7; TCRdb's D gene call, TRBD1, goes unchecked for lack of DNA. Germline V gives CDR1 SEHNR, CDR2 FQNEAQ (reference sequence). The CDR3 spans 15 residues. CDR3 in amino acids: CASTPKGAKHYEQYF.

The chain carries TRBV12-3 or TRBV12-4 and TRBJ2-1. CDR3 length: 11 amino acids. The CDR3 region is CASSSSNEQFF.

The chain joins TRBV11-2 to TRBJ2-1; TCRdb outputs TRBD2, but without DNA this stays unchecked. CDR1 and CDR2 (germline): SGHAT, FQNNGV. The CDR3 loop spans 18 amino acids. The chain's CDR3 is CASSLEGLAGVSYNEQFF.

The J gene is TRBJ2-7, the V gene TRBV30. In germline, CDR1 is GTSNPN, CDR2 SVGIG (reference sequence). The CDR3 sequence is 12 residues long. The CDR3 sequence: CAWSISSYEQYF.

The chain uses TRBV7-3 and TRBJ2-5. CDR1 and CDR2 (germline): SGHTA, FQGTGA. The CDR3 is 13 amino acids. The CDR3 protein is CASSLGDGETQYF.

The chain uses TRBV20-1 and TRBJ2-1; the TCRdb D gene call, TRBD1, has no DNA to confirm it. Germline V gives CDR1 DFQATT, CDR2 SNEGSKA (reference sequence). This CDR3 has 12 residues. CDR3: CSAWDRYNEQFF.

J is TRBJ1-2 and V is TRBV6-2 or TRBV6-3. Germline V lookup: CDR1 MNHEY, CDR2 SVGEGT. The CDR3 is made up of 12 amino acids. This CDR3 is CASSYPDNGYTF.

V is TRBV29-1 and J is TRBJ2-1; TCRdb reports TRBD1, a call that lacks DNA to check it against. CDR3 length: 13 amino acids. Germline V gives CDR1 SQVTM, CDR2 ANQGSEA. CDR3 sequence reads: CSVEERGGGEQFF.

This chain joins TRBV4-1 and TRBJ1-1; checking the TCRdb D call of TRBD1 is not possible without DNA. CDR3 size: 14 residues. In germline, CDR1 is MGHRA, CDR2 YSYEKL. The CDR3 loop is CASSQLTGNTEAFF.

V usage is TRBV4-2 and J usage is TRBJ2-7; TCRdb outputs TRBD2, but without DNA this stays unchecked. Germline assignment: CDR1 LGHNA and CDR2 YNFKEQ. The CDR3 extends over 15 amino acids. CDR3 in amino acids: CASSQEVHLVDEQYF.

The gene calls are TRBV7-8 and TRBJ2-3; TCRdb lists TRBD2, though no DNA is available to test this call. The CDR3 runs 16 residues. From germline, CDR1 is SGHVS and CDR2 FQNEAQ. This chain's CDR3 is CASGRGTSGPSDTQYF.

V gene TRBV5-5 combines with J gene TRBJ2-1. This CDR3 has 13 residues. In germline, CDR1 is SGHKS, CDR2 YYEKEE (reference sequence). CDR3 residues: CASSWSGYNEQFF.

This chain joins TRBV20-1 and TRBJ2-7. CDR1 and CDR2 (germline): DFQATT, SNEGSKA (reference sequence). The CDR3 spans 14 residues. The CDR3 spells CSAGKTATYEEQYF.

The V and J genes are TRBV12-3 or TRBV12-4 and TRBJ1-1; TCRdb returns TRBD1, unconfirmable since there is no DNA. This CDR3 has 15 residues. The CDR3 reads CASSSMGAGNTEAFF.